This TCR beta chain emerged from a study of T cell responses to AZD1222 COVID-19 vaccine. Study-level results: Along spike, vaccine-associated CD4 TCRs were found throughout, with dominance at 160-218 and 743-854. Just a handful of AZD1222 recipients were seropositive at baseline.

The assay was immunoSEQ multiplex PCR, and TCRdb's table has in-frame clones only and misses some. The data hold approximately 200,000 clones, with about 86% observed a single time. CDR1 and CDR2 (germline): SGHRS, YFSETQ. The CDR3 spans 14 residues. V was clipped by 0 bases and J by 9 bases; unmatched bases: 6. On this clone itself: The antigen is not known.

The rearrangement links TRBV5-1 to TRBJ2-1; 7 bases align to TRBD1. The sample in question was peripheral blood, obtained on day 0 of AZD1222 vaccination. The receptor comes from an adult in good health. CDR3 DNA sequence: TGCGCCAGCAGCTTGGGATCGACAGGGTTTGAGCAGTTCTTC. As protein: CASSLGSTGFEQFF.